This T cell receptor (beta chain) was observed in a study of T-cell memory formation after mild COVID-19. Libraries for TCRalpha and TCRbeta carried sample barcodes and unique molecular identifiers via 5'RACE. MiXCR, applied by TCRdb to the 5' RACE reads, yields one record per CDR3 protein. The sample shows fewer than 400,000 distinct CDR3 sequences, approximately 13% of them seen only once. With respect to this clonotype: Its specificity is not known.

Findings and caveats of the study: Still unconfirmed is whether the second-wave clones peaking on day 37 recognized SARS-CoV-2. Whereas later expanders leaned CD4+, clones contracting day 15 to 85 showed a balanced CD4/CD8 makeup.

Looked up from germline, CDR1 is MNHEY and CDR2 is SVGEGT. Trimming removed 5 bases at V and 5 bases at J, with 15 bases between. CDR3 length: 14 amino acids. The V and J genes are TRBV6-2 or TRBV6-3 and TRBJ1-2; no definite D call. The receptor's source is a man aged 18 to 29 who had mild COVID-19 (a few samples of this study predate the infection). Cell type and time point are not known. The sample taken for sequencing was PBMCs or a T cell subset sorted from them (not recorded which). The CDR3: CASSDPGRGYGYTF. Written as DNA, the CDR3 is TGTGCCAGCAGTGACCCTGGACGAGGGTATGGCTACACCTTC.